A single sample is the source of the 8 T cell receptor beta chains below, sequenced in a study of shared clonotypes between healthy human individuals (TCRdb year 2020). Libraries were built with the immunoSEQ multiplex PCR assay. The table was pulled from immuneACCESS by TCRdb, which kept in-frame rearrangements only. Such tables lose some clones; where checked, under half of the loss comes from unresolved V genes, and the rest has no known cause. This sample is represented by around 2,000,000 clones; roughly 91% of them were singletons. The top ten constitute approximately 1.7% of the sample. CD8 naive samples were CD45RO-negative cells positively selected for CCR7, giving a CD45RA+CCR7+ population that excluded TemRA cells. Sequences were obtained from naive CD8+ T cells from PBMCs. This sample's cell subset or site label indicates: CD45RA+CCR7+. These receptors all stem from a man aged 18-30 years in good health. Some clones in this sample may be carry-over from other donors' samples.

This chain uses TRBV28 with TRBJ2-7; D uncertain. CDR3 length: 15 residues. The V end lost 3 bases, the J end lost 0 bases, and 12 bases lay between the germline ends. Germline V lookup: CDR1 MDHEN, CDR2 SYDVKM. The chain's CDR3 is CASSLDGRLSYEQYF. CDR3 DNA: TGTGCCAGCAGTTTGGACGGGCGACTCTCCTACGAGCAGTACTTC.

The V gene is TRBV10-2, the J gene TRBJ1-2; 9 bases are shared with TRBD1. V shed 8 bases and J 7 bases; nucleotides not matched to a gene: 17. This CDR3 is 16 amino acids long. Germline V gives CDR1 WSHSY, CDR2 SAAADI. This CDR3 is CASLPRTGADGGGYTF. In DNA form, the CDR3 reads TGCGCCAGCCTACCCAGGACAGGGGCCGACGGGGGTGGCTACACCTTC.

The chain is built from TRBV28 and TRBJ2-7; 7 bases fit TRBD1. Germline-derived CDR1 and CDR2 are MDHEN and SYDVKM. V trimming: 4 bases; J trimming: 2 bases; junction bases outside the gene matches: 11. The CDR3 sequence is 16 residues long. In nucleotides, the CDR3 is TGTGCCAGCAGTTCGCCTGGGTGGGACAGAACCTACGAGCAGTACTTC. Its translation is CASSSPGWDRTYEQYF.

This clone was found once. This sequence joins TRBV19 and TRBJ2-2; the D gene is possibly TRBD1 (5 bases). From germline, CDR1 is LNHDA and CDR2 SQIVND (reference sequence). V shed 6 bases and J shed 4 bases, with 12 bases lying between them. The CDR3 is 14 residues long. The CDR3 is CASSPYRSTGELFF. The DNA for the CDR3 is TGTGCCAGTAGCCCATACAGGTCCACCGGGGAGCTGTTTTTT.

V and J are TRBV27 and TRBJ2-7; 8 bases map to TRBD2. CDR3 length: 15 residues. Germline V gene data show CDR1 as MNHEY and CDR2 as SMNVEV (reference sequence). V trimming: 2 bases; J trimming: 2 bases; junction bases outside the gene matches: 5. This CDR3 is CASSLAAGGTYEQYF. CDR3 nucleotide sequence: TGTGCCAGCAGTTTAGCCGCGGGAGGAACCTACGAGCAGTACTTC.

The gene calls are TRBV4-1 and TRBJ2-2, with 7 nucleotides matching TRBD1. There are 14 residues in the CDR3. The ends lost 3 bases at V and 5 bases at J; junction bases unmatched: 3. CDR1 is MGHRA, CDR2 YSYEKL, per germline. CDR3: CASSQRQGTGELFF. The CDR3 bases are TGCGCCAGCAGCCAGAGACAGGGAACCGGGGAGCTGTTTTTT.

The gene calls are TRBV7-9 and TRBJ2-7; TRBD1 is a possible D gene (6 bases). The germline V gene has CDR1 SEHNR and CDR2 FQNEAQ (reference sequence). V gave up 7 bases and J gave up 3 bases, with 16 bases separating them. CDR3 length equals 14 residues. CDR3 region: CASNPRDNDYEQYF. The CDR3 DNA is TGTGCCAGCAACCCTCGGGACAACGACTACGAGCAGTACTTC.

The chain has TRBV10-3 and TRBJ1-2; the D is unclear. Germline V lookup: CDR1 ENHRY, CDR2 SYGVKD. The length of the CDR3 is 14 residues. Between the trimmed V and J ends, which lost 3 bases and 2 bases, there was a span of 10 bases. Written as DNA, the CDR3 is TGTGCCATCAGTGACCCTGGTGTGAACTATGGCTACACCTTC. Translation: CAISDPGVNYGYTF.